Here is one T cell receptor (beta chain) with its context. Its target is unknown. The source of the sample is a study of T cells in Graves' hyperthyroidism and ophthalmopathy. Findings and caveats of the study: Median prediction lead before ophthalmopathy onset was 5 to 7 months with the model.

Amplification of TCR beta CDR3 regions used RNA as the template. HTBI primers drove first-round RT-PCR of the TCR CDR3. One entry per CDR3 protein, called by TCRdb with MiXCR from the multiplex PCR reads. The profile shows 500,000 or so distinct CDR3 sequences, 17% of them singletons. Germline CDR1 and CDR2: MNHNS and SASEGT. Trimming at V came to 11 bases and at J to 5 bases, leaving 4 bases not matched to a gene. The CDR3 length is 13 residues. The TCR originated in a woman aged 18-35 years with Graves' ophthalmopathy. Input material: blood. The rearrangement links TRBV6-1 to TRBJ2-1; TRBD1 agrees at 12 bases. The CDR3 sequence is CAAGTGGHNEQFF. CDR3 nucleotide sequence: TGTGCCGCCGGGACAGGGGGCCACAATGAGCAGTTCTTC.